Shown below are 32 T cell receptor beta chains from a single sample sequenced in a study of T-cell memory formation after mild COVID-19. MiXCR was run by TCRdb on the 5' RACE reads, yielding one entry per CDR3 protein. The sample contains hundreds of thousands of distinct CDR3 sequences, 20% to 25% of which appear only once. Sequenced input: PBMCs or a T cell subset sorted from them (not recorded which). All receptors come from a young man who had mild COVID-19 (a few samples of this study predate the infection). Cell type and time point are not known.

This clonotype was recorded a few times. The V call is TRBV29-1, the J call TRBJ2-6; no reliable D call. The CDR3 totals 12 residues. Trimming removed 7 bases at V and 4 bases at J, with 8 bases between. CDR1 is SQVTM, CDR2 ANQGSEA, per germline. In DNA, the CDR3 is TGCAGCGCCGGAGTAGGGGCCAACGTCCTGACTTTC. Translating it yields CSAGVGANVLTF.

This clonotype has a count of ten or more. The rearrangement joins TRBV5-1 to TRBJ2-5; D possibly corresponds to TRBD2 (6 bases). Per germline, CDR1 SGHRS and CDR2 YFSETQ. Between the trimmed V and J ends, which lost 4 bases and 1 base, there was a span of 11 bases. The CDR3 length is 14 residues. In nucleotides, the CDR3 is TGCGCCAGCAGCCTGGGACTTGGCCAAGAGACCCAGTACTTC. It encodes CASSLGLGQETQYF.

The rearrangement joins TRBV28 to TRBJ2-5; 8 bases line up with TRBD1. J was trimmed by 7 bases and V by 6 bases; bases with no gene match: 7. Germline V gene sequence: CDR1 MDHEN, CDR2 SYDVKM. The CDR3 length is 13 residues. CDR3 nucleotide sequence: TGTGCCAGCAGCCGGACAGGGTGGACGACCCAGTACTTC. Amino acids: CASSRTGWTTQYF.

Details on this clonotype: A read error may account for a junction end that differs from germline. This chain links TRBV7-3 with TRBJ2-3; no clear D. Germline V lookup: CDR1 SGHTA, CDR2 FQGTGA. The CDR3 has 14 residues. This CDR3 is CDSSSQNGTDTQYF. DNA of the CDR3: TGTGACAGCAGCTCCCAGAACGGCACAGATACGCAGTATTTT. Filled out from reference TRBV7-3 and TRBJ2-3, the complete variable domain reads GAGVSQTPSNKVTEKGKYVELRCDPISGHTALYWYRQSLGQGPEFLIYFQGTGAADDSGLPNDRFFAVRPEGSVSTLKIQRTERGDSAVYLCDSSSQNGTDTQYFGPGTRLTVL.

This clonotype has just a few counts. V and J are TRBV20-1 and TRBJ1-2; D is uncertain. The length of the CDR3 is 12 residues. In germline, CDR1 is DFQATT, CDR2 SNEGSKA (reference sequence). Trimming removed 3 bases at V and 4 bases at J, with 9 bases between. The CDR3 protein is CSASPGSYGYTF. DNA for the CDR3: TGCAGTGCTAGCCCCGGCAGCTATGGCTACACCTTC.

The V gene is TRBV7-6, the J gene TRBJ2-6; D is ambiguous. Germline values: CDR1 SGHVS, CDR2 FNYEAQ. The germline V and J ends were trimmed by 5 bases and 0 bases, with 8 bases remaining between them. The CDR3 contains 15 residues. The CDR3 nucleotides read TGTGCCAGCAGCCGAATTAGCTCTGGGGCCAACGTCCTGACTTTC. Residues: CASSRISSGANVLTF.

This clonotype has only a few counts. The chain employs TRBV10-3 and TRBJ2-7, with a tentative D call TRBD2 (5 bases). Germline V gene data show CDR1 as ENHRY and CDR2 as SYGVKD. The CDR3 is made up of 14 amino acids. Trimming pared 6 bases from V and 1 base from J, leaving 13 bases between. CDR3 residues: CAIRDSPASYEQYF. The CDR3 nucleotides read TGTGCCATCAGGGACTCTCCGGCTTCCTACGAGCAGTACTTC.

The chain uses TRBV20-1 and TRBJ2-7; D is perhaps TRBD2 (5 bases). Germline V gene sequence: CDR1 DFQATT, CDR2 SNEGSKA (reference sequence). Between the trimmed V and J ends, which lost 6 bases and 3 bases, there was a span of 12 bases. The CDR3 contains 12 residues. The CDR3 coding sequence is TGCAGTGCGGGAGATCAAGTCTACGAGCAGTACTTC. Its translation: CSAGDQVYEQYF.

This clonotype was counted between two and nine times. The chain carries TRBV18 and TRBJ2-1; D tentatively fits TRBD1 or TRBD2 (5 bases each). Germline CDR1 KGHSH, CDR2 LQKENI. This CDR3 has 15 amino acids. V was pared by 0 bases and J by 9 bases, with 15 bases between. The CDR3 DNA follows: TGTGCCAGCTCACCACCGGTGGGCTTTGGGGGTGAGCAGTTCTTC. Residues: CASSPPVGFGGEQFF.

This rearrangement joins TRBV20-1 to TRBJ2-2, with D hard to call. Germline CDR1 DFQATT, CDR2 SNEGSKA (reference sequence). The CDR3 is made up of 15 amino acids. V was shortened by 2 bases and J by 2 bases, with 12 bases between the two germline ends. The CDR3 nucleotides read TGCAGTGCTAGAATGCCAGGCTATAACACCGGGGAGCTGTTTTTT. This sequence encodes CSARMPGYNTGELFF.

The CDR3 DNA sequence: TGTGCCAGCAGTCCCTCATTCGGGGGGCTTGGGACTGAAGCTTTCTTT. Translation gives CASSPSFGGLGTEAFF. V is TRBV12-3 or TRBV12-4 and J is TRBJ1-1, with TRBD1 as a possible D gene (6 bases). Trimming stripped 5 bases from V and 5 bases from J, with 21 bases between. The CDR3 runs to 16 residues.

The chain combines TRBV7-6 with TRBJ2-3; D possibly matches TRBD1 or TRBD2 (5 bases each). Germline V lookup: CDR1 SGHVS, CDR2 FNYEAQ. Trimming stripped 4 bases from V and 0 bases from J, with 11 bases between. This CDR3 region has 15 residues. This chain's CDR3 is CASSSRDRSTDTQYF. DNA for the CDR3: TGTGCCAGCAGCTCCCGGGACCGCAGCACAGATACGCAGTATTTT.

The chain recombines TRBV4-3 with TRBJ2-1, with TRBD2 matching over 11 bases. Germline V gene sequence: CDR1 LGHNA, CDR2 YSLEER. CDR3 length equals 15 residues. Trimming cost V 3 bases and J 7 bases; bases outside gene matches: 5. The CDR3 region is CASSHIAGGPNEQFF. DNA of the CDR3: TGCGCCAGCAGCCACATAGCGGGGGGGCCGAATGAGCAGTTCTTC.

This rearrangement joins TRBV20-1 to TRBJ2-2; possibly TRBD1 or TRBD2 for D (6 bases each). The CDR3 sequence is 14 residues long. Germline loops: CDR1 DFQATT, CDR2 SNEGSKA (reference sequence). CDR3 bases: TGCAGCTCTTTTGCGGGACAGAACACCGGGGAGCTGTTTTTT. Protein: CSSFAGQNTGELFF.

V usage is TRBV6-5 and J usage is TRBJ1-2; D is perhaps TRBD1 (6 bases). Germline values: CDR1 MNHEY, CDR2 SVGAGI. The CDR3 is made up of 17 amino acids. Deletions cut 6 bases from V and 8 bases from J, with 28 bases between. CDR3 bases: TGTGCCAGCAGACGGGTTCCAGGGGATGGGTATGGTTCCGGCTACACCTTC. It translates to CASRRVPGDGYGSGYTF.

A few counts support this clonotype. The V and J genes are TRBV4-3 and TRBJ1-5, with D maybe TRBD1 (5 bases). Trimming left V 0 bases short and J 5 bases short, with 8 bases between. The CDR3 totals 14 residues. CDR1 and CDR2 from the germline V gene are LGHNA and YSLEER. In DNA form, the CDR3 reads TGCGCCAGCAGCCAAGACTGGGGACATCAGCCCCAGCATTTT. It translates to CASSQDWGHQPQHF.

This clonotype came up a few times. This rearrangement joins TRBV7-6 to TRBJ2-3; 15 bases align to TRBD2. The CDR3 is 16 amino acids. V trimming: 5 bases; J trimming: 4 bases; junction bases outside the gene matches: 4. Germline-derived CDR1 and CDR2 are SGHVS and FNYEAQ. CDR3 DNA sequence: TGTGCCAGCAGCACGGGACTAGCGGGGGGTTCAGATACGCAGTATTTT. This encodes CASSTGLAGGSDTQYF.

This clonotype turned up a few times. The genes are TRBV6-2 or TRBV6-3 and TRBJ2-3, with D tentatively TRBD2 (5 bases). Trimming left V 5 bases short and J 12 bases short, with 15 bases between. CDR3 length: 12 amino acids. The germline V gene has CDR1 MNHEY and CDR2 SVGEGT. In nucleotides, the CDR3 is TGTGCCAGCAGTCTAGGACTCGCCCTTCAGTATTTT. Translation gives CASSLGLALQYF.

The gene calls are TRBV7-2 and TRBJ1-2, with unresolved D. Per germline, CDR1 SGHTA and CDR2 FQGNSA. The CDR3 extends over 15 amino acids. Trimming stripped 1 base from V and 4 bases from J, with 13 bases between. The DNA for the CDR3 is TGTGCCAGCAGCTTAGTATTACAACAAAGCTATGGCTACACCTTC. Translating gives CASSLVLQQSYGYTF. The complete variable domain, with remaining parts taken from reference TRBV7-2 and TRBJ1-2, reads GAGVSQSPSNKVTEKGKDVELRCDPISGHTALYWYRQSLGQGLEFLIYFQGNSAPDKSGLPSDRFSAERTGGSVSTLTIQRTQQEDSAVYLCASSLVLQQSYGYTFGSGTRLTVV.

This clonotype has only a few counts. The chain links TRBV4-3 to TRBJ2-5; 15 bases are shared with TRBD2. The CDR3 spans 17 residues. The V gene end was trimmed by 4 bases and the J gene end by 3 bases; junction bases not matched to a gene: 6. The germline V gene has CDR1 LGHNA and CDR2 YSLEER. CDR3 sequence (DNA): TGCGCCAGCAGCCGATCTGGGACTAGCGGGGGGAAAGAGACCCAGTACTTC. Its translation: CASSRSGTSGGKETQYF.

V gene TRBV3-1 combines with J gene TRBJ1-1, with D perhaps matching TRBD1 (5 bases). Looked up from germline, CDR1 is LGHDT and CDR2 is YNNKEL (reference sequence). Trimming removed 2 bases from V and 11 bases from J, with 15 bases in between. There are 13 residues in the CDR3. The CDR3 loop reads CASSQSRDLGAFF. The CDR3 DNA reads TGTGCCAGCAGCCAATCAAGGGACCTGGGTGCTTTCTTT.

The chain uses TRBV12-3 or TRBV12-4 and TRBJ1-5, with a tentative D call TRBD1 (5 bases). The V end lost 6 bases, the J end lost 7 bases, and 10 bases lay between the germline ends. The CDR3 consists of 12 residues. CDR3 bases: TGTGCCAGCAGACCGGGGGACCAGCCCCAGCATTTT. Its protein is CASRPGDQPQHF.

The gene calls are TRBV7-2 and TRBJ2-1; 7 nucleotides match TRBD2. Trimming removed 7 bases from V and 5 bases from J; junction bases left unmatched: 8. This CDR3 region has 14 residues. The germline V gene has CDR1 SGHTA and CDR2 FQGNSA. The CDR3 sequence: CASTAAGVNNEQFF. Here the CDR3 DNA reads TGTGCCAGCACCGCGGCGGGGGTGAACAATGAGCAGTTCTTC.

There are many counts of this clonotype. The junction departs from the called germline gene at one end, perhaps through a read error. This chain joins TRBV7-9 and TRBJ2-1; D tentatively reads TRBD1 or TRBD2 (5 bases each). Germline V CDR1 and CDR2: SEHNR, FQNEAQ (reference sequence). CDR3 size: 11 residues. CDR3: CASAERGPAVF. The CDR3 DNA reads as TGTGCCAGCGCGGAGAGGGGACCGGCGGTCTTC.

There are a few counts of this clonotype. The genes are TRBV3-1 and TRBJ1-1, with D possibly matching TRBD1 (5 bases). The CDR3 consists of 16 residues. The ends were cut back, 0 bases at V and 5 bases at J, with 16 bases in the middle. Germline V gene data show CDR1 as LGHDT and CDR2 as YNNKEL (reference sequence). CDR3 DNA: TGTGCCAGCAGCCAAGATTGGCCAGGGATGAGGACTGAAGCTTTCTTT. This encodes CASSQDWPGMRTEAFF. The whole variable domain, remainder taken from reference TRBV3-1 and TRBJ1-1, is DTAVSQTPKYLVTQMGNDKSIKCEQNLGHDTMYWYKQDSKKFLKIMFSYNNKELIINETVPNRFSPKSPDKAHLNLHINSLELGDSAVYFCASSQDWPGMRTEAFFGQGTRLTVV.

The chain joins TRBV6-5 to TRBJ1-3; D remains ambiguous. The CDR3 is 12 amino acids. The V end was cut by 4 bases, the J end by 4 bases, with 5 bases between. Germline loops: CDR1 MNHEY, CDR2 SVGAGI. The CDR3 region is CASSSEGNTIYF. DNA of the CDR3: TGTGCCAGCAGTTCGGAAGGAAACACCATATATTTT.

The chain carries TRBV20-1 and TRBJ2-3; 8 bases fit TRBD2. CDR1 and CDR2 from the germline V gene are DFQATT and SNEGSKA (reference sequence). V was clipped by 2 bases and J by 6 bases; unmatched bases: 10. This CDR3 spans 15 amino acids. DNA of the CDR3: TGCAGTGCTAGATCCGGGACTAGTTCGGTGGATACGCAGTATTTT. As protein: CSARSGTSSVDTQYF.

In its sample, this clonotype was seen a few times. The chain combines TRBV7-8 with TRBJ2-4, with D maybe TRBD2 (6 bases). V lost 1 base and J lost 7, with 11 bases in between. Germline V gene lookup returns CDR1 SGHVS and CDR2 FQNEAQ. The CDR3 consists of 14 residues. CDR3 sequence reads: CASSLGGVTNIQYF. DNA of the CDR3: TGTGCCAGCAGCTTAGGCGGGGTTACGAACATTCAGTACTTC.

This clonotype was observed a handful of times. CDR3 loop: CASSQDIGGRETQYF. The CDR3 coding sequence is TGCGCCAGCAGCCAAGATATCGGGGGCCGGGAGACCCAGTACTTC. The rearrangement links TRBV4-3 to TRBJ2-5; D tentatively reads TRBD1 or TRBD2 (6 bases each). This CDR3 has 15 amino acids. Germline V gene lookup returns CDR1 LGHNA and CDR2 YSLEER. V was trimmed by 0 bases and J by 5 bases, leaving 13 bases between them.

Only a few counts were recorded for this clonotype. The chain joins TRBV5-1 to TRBJ2-6; 8 positions agree with TRBD1. CDR1 is SGHRS, CDR2 YFSETQ, per germline. The CDR3 covers 16 residues. The ends lost 0 bases at V and 4 bases at J; junction bases unmatched: 3. This CDR3 is CASSLGTGNGANVLTF. The DNA for the CDR3 is TGCGCCAGCAGCTTGGGGACAGGGAACGGGGCCAACGTCCTGACTTTC.

This clonotype was counted many times. J is TRBJ1-3 and V is TRBV12-3 or TRBV12-4; weak D call: TRBD1 (5 bases). This CDR3 is built from 15 residues. Trimming pared 2 bases from V and 0 bases from J, leaving 8 bases between. This CDR3 is CASSLYRNSGNTIYF. The CDR3 DNA sequence: TGTGCCAGCAGTTTATACAGGAACTCTGGAAACACCATATATTTT.

The chain is built from TRBV30 and TRBJ2-7; the D gene is possibly TRBD2 (5 bases). Trimming cost V 5 bases and J 3 bases, with 11 bases left between them. The CDR3 runs 12 residues. Germline CDR1 is GTSNPN and CDR2 is SVGIG (reference sequence). The chain's CDR3 is CAWGMGVYEQYF. CDR3 bases: TGTGCCTGGGGGATGGGAGTCTACGAGCAGTACTTC.